Presented here are 14 T cell receptor beta chains from one specimen sequenced in a study of T cell changes during pregnancy in multiple sclerosis. Using immunoSEQ multiplex PCR, the repertoire was profiled, and TCRdb retains in-frame clones only, with some absent. The sample includes roughly 47,000 clones, about 89% of them seen just once. Sequenced material: CD4+ T cells from peripheral blood mononuclear cells, taken after pregnancy. These receptors originate from a female donor with multiple sclerosis, enrolled in a pregnancy study.

This clone was counted a single time. This chain connects TRBV30 to TRBJ1-3; TRBD1 matches at 10 bases. J gave up 2 bases and V 7 bases, and 5 bases lay outside the gene matches. The CDR3 covers 14 residues. Per the germline V gene, CDR1 is GTSNPN and CDR2 is SVGIG (reference sequence). CDR3 in DNA: TGTGCCTCTACCGGGACAGGGGCTGGAAACACCATATATTTT. Protein product: CASTGTGAGNTIYF.

The chain carries TRBV5-1 and TRBJ2-3; 11 nucleotides align to TRBD1. Germline V gene sequence: CDR1 SGHRS, CDR2 YFSETQ. V lost 8 bases to trimming and J lost 5 bases; unmatched junction nucleotides: 7. The CDR3 is 14 residues long. The CDR3 DNA reads TGCGCCAGTACCGGGACAGGGGGGAGAGATACGCAGTATTTT. This translates into CASTGTGGRDTQYF.

The chain recombines TRBV5-1 with TRBJ2-5, with a tentative D call TRBD2 (6 bases). The CDR3 length is 16 residues. Trimming removed 0 bases at V and 5 bases at J, with 17 bases between. Germline V gene lookup returns CDR1 SGHRS and CDR2 YFSETQ. CDR3 in DNA: TGCGCCAGCAGCTTGGAGGGCGGGAACGGTTGGGAGACCCAGTACTTC. As protein: CASSLEGGNGWETQYF.

This chain joins TRBV7-9 and TRBJ2-7, with 13 bases aligning to TRBD2. The CDR3 length is 19 residues. CDR1 SEHNR and CDR2 FQNEAQ come from the germline V gene (reference sequence). V lost 5 bases to trimming and J lost 2 bases; unmatched junction nucleotides: 15. CDR3 sequence: CASSLRPTSGRTRTYEQYF. DNA for the CDR3: TGTGCCAGCAGCCTCCGACCGACTAGCGGGAGGACCCGTACCTACGAGCAGTACTTC.

The chain has TRBV12-5 and TRBJ2-2; D possibly corresponds to TRBD2 (5 bases). The CDR3 has 16 residues. The ends were cut back, 0 bases at V and 7 bases at J, with 15 bases in the middle. Germline-derived CDR1 and CDR2 are LGHNT and FRNRAP. Here the CDR3 reads CASGLVLGGEVGELFF. The CDR3 nucleotides are TGTGCTAGTGGTTTGGTACTAGGAGGAGAGGTCGGGGAGCTGTTTTTT.

This chain links TRBV6-1 with TRBJ1-1; TRBD1 agrees at 7 bases. V lost 6 bases, J lost 1 base, and 5 bases stayed unmatched. This CDR3 region has 14 residues. CDR1 is MNHNS, CDR2 SASEGT, per germline. This chain's CDR3 is CASSFTGANTEAFF. DNA for the CDR3: TGTGCCAGCAGCTTTACAGGGGCGAACACTGAAGCTTTCTTT.

This clone was seen only once. The V gene is TRBV7-2, the J gene TRBJ2-7; TRBD1 aligns across 8 bases. V gave up 1 base and J gave up 5 bases; unmatched junction bases: 10. The CDR3 runs to 16 residues. The V gene's germline CDR1 is SGHTA and CDR2 FQGNSA. Here the CDR3 DNA reads TGTGCCAGCAGCTTAGGTTTTATCGGGGGACAGGACGAGCAGTACTTC. Amino acid sequence: CASSLGFIGGQDEQYF.

This clone was observed a handful of times. The chain employs TRBV7-2 and TRBJ2-5, with D possibly TRBD2 on 7 matching bases. Trimming shortened V by 0 bases and J by 5 bases, and 22 bases separated the two germline ends. CDR1 is SGHTA and CDR2 is FQGNSA in the germline V gene. This CDR3 is built from 18 residues. CDR3 loop: CASSLAGGASFFGETQYF. The DNA for the CDR3 is TGTGCCAGCAGCTTAGCTGGGGGGGCTAGCTTCTTCGGCGAGACCCAGTACTTC. Full variable domain (outside the CDR3, taken from reference TRBV7-2 and TRBJ2-5): GAGVSQSPSNKVTEKGKDVELRCDPISGHTALYWYRQSLGQGLEFLIYFQGNSAPDKSGLPSDRFSAERTGGSVSTLTIQRTQQEDSAVYLCASSLAGGASFFGETQYFGPGTRLLVL.

This sequence joins TRBV5-1 and TRBJ1-1, with D possibly matching TRBD1 (6 bases). CDR1 is SGHRS, CDR2 YFSETQ, per germline. This CDR3 contains 15 residues. Trimming stripped 4 bases from V and 1 base from J, with 14 bases between. The CDR3 DNA is TGCGCCAGCAGCCGGAACAGGGCCGCGAACACTGAAGCTTTCTTT. Amino acids: CASSRNRAANTEAFF.

This sequence joins TRBV9 and TRBJ1-2; 7 bases agree with TRBD1. J lost 4 bases, V lost 0 bases, and 6 bases had no gene match. The germline V gene has CDR1 SGDLS and CDR2 YYNGEE. CDR3 length: 15 residues. The CDR3 coding sequence is TGTGCCAGCAGCGTAGGGGGGACAGAGACCTATGGCTACACCTTC. Its translation: CASSVGGTETYGYTF. Combining the CDR3 with reference TRBV9 and TRBJ1-2 gives the whole variable domain DSGVTQTPKHLITATGQRVTLRCSPRSGDLSVYWYQQSLDQGLQFLIQYYNGEERAKGNILERFSAQQFPDLHSELNLSSLELGDSALYFCASSVGGTETYGYTFGSGTRLTVV.

This chain joins TRBV7-9 and TRBJ1-2; D gene unclear. Germline CDR1 SEHNR, CDR2 FQNEAQ (reference sequence). V was trimmed by 1 base and J by 4 bases, leaving 7 bases between them. This CDR3 is built from 13 residues. CDR3: CASSLGSAYGYTF. CDR3 sequence (DNA): TGTGCCAGCAGCTTAGGGAGTGCCTATGGCTACACCTTC.

This rearrangement joins TRBV9 to TRBJ2-7, with TRBD2 identical over 10 bases. The CDR3 extends over 15 amino acids. With 3 bases clipped from V and 7 bases from J, the junction kept 10 bases outside the gene matches. Germline V gene lookup returns CDR1 SGDLS and CDR2 YYNGEE. CDR3 sequence: CASSGGDSGRREQYF. The CDR3 DNA reads TGTGCCAGCAGCGGCGGAGATAGCGGGAGGCGGGAGCAGTACTTC.

The DNA of the CDR3 is TGTGCCAGCTCACCAGGCGGGTGGGAGCCGGACACAGATACGCAGTATTTT. Translated: CASSPGGWEPDTDTQYF. The V gene is TRBV18, the J gene TRBJ2-3; tentative D call: TRBD2 (5 bases). Trimming shortened V by 2 bases and J by 2 bases, and 17 bases separated the two germline ends. This CDR3 region has 17 residues. From germline, CDR1 is KGHSH and CDR2 LQKENI. The full variable domain, completed using reference TRBV18 and TRBJ2-3, is NAGVMQNPRHLVRRRGQEARLRCSPMKGHSHVYWYRQLPEEGLKFMVYLQKENIIDESGMPKERFSAEFPKEGPSILRIQQVVRGDSAAYFCASSPGGWEPDTDTQYFGPGTRLTVL.

This clone was seen once. Other DNA sequences in this sample translate to the same CDR3. The chain is built from TRBV29-1 and TRBJ2-3, with TRBD2 matching over 9 bases. This CDR3 has 14 residues. V was pared by 1 base and J by 3 bases, with 2 bases of the junction left unmatched. Germline V CDR1 and CDR2: SQVTM, ANQGSEA. CDR3 DNA sequence: TGCAGCGTTGAAGGCGGGAGGGGTACAGATACGCAGTATTTT. Its protein is CSVEGGRGTDTQYF.